This T cell receptor (beta chain) was identified during a study of T cells in Graves' hyperthyroidism and ophthalmopathy. Study-level information: Peripheral blood samples were taken at initial diagnosis, prior to any treatment. The study's findings and limits: Most expanded thyroid clonotypes above 0.001 also appeared in blood.

Patients aged 18 to 65 with hyperthyroidism were newly diagnosed, with duration under 2 months. RNA transcripts served as the template for amplifying TCR beta CDR3 regions. The TCR CDR3 was amplified in a first-round RT-PCR using the HTBI primer set. MiXCR, run by TCRdb on the multiplex PCR reads, gives a single entry per CDR3 protein. Counted here are fewer than 900,000 distinct CDR3 sequences, over 15% occurring once; the ten biggest clones make up 15% to 20%. With respect to this clonotype: The antigen is unknown.

From germline, CDR1 is LGHNA and CDR2 YNFKEQ. Unmatched junction bases numbered 7, after V lost 4 bases and J lost 2 bases. The CDR3 is made up of 15 amino acids. The rearrangement joins TRBV4-2 to TRBJ1-2, with 7 bases fitting TRBD1. Material: blood. This sequence originates from a woman in her forties or fifties with Graves' hyperthyroidism that later progressed to Graves' ophthalmopathy. The CDR3 loop reads CASSLPGQENYGYTF. CDR3 sequence (DNA): TGTGCCAGCAGCCTCCCAGGACAGGAGAACTATGGCTACACCTTC.